This TCR beta chain was found in a study of blood T cells in healthy people across ages. Overall study findings and caveats: Unknown CMV status may confound age-related changes in expanded clones. Relative to aged donors, long-lived donors carried more naive CD4+ cells and displayed higher diversity.

The individuals who served as donors were healthy Caucasians living in Russia, aged about 6 to 95. For the second PCR, which ran for roughly 6 to 12 cycles, a sample-barcoded 5' primer and a J-beta primer mix were used. TCRdb reprocessed the 5' RACE reads with MiXCR, giving one entry per CDR3 protein. Of roughly 1.5 million distinct CDR3 sequences in the sample, approximately 42% were seen once. Comments on this clonotype: The antigen remains unidentified.

Source material: blood. The clonotype originates from a woman aged 18-29 years in good health.

The CDR3 is CASTSKGTTNEKLFF. CDR3 coding DNA: TGTGCCAGCACCTCGAAGGGAACAACTAATGAAAAACTGTTTTTT. The chain couples TRBV2 to TRBJ1-4; D gene uncertain. The germline gives CDR1 SNHLY, CDR2 FYNNEI. Trimming stripped 7 bases from V and 0 bases from J, with 12 bases between. The CDR3 totals 15 residues.